The 22 T cell receptor beta chains below were found in one sample sequenced in a study of blood T cells in healthy people across ages. The authors ran a second PCR of 7 to 11 cycles using a sample-barcoded 5' primer and a J-beta primer mix. In TCRdb, the 5' RACE reads were re-called with MiXCR into one record per CDR3 protein. The sample includes more than 1,400,000 distinct CDR3 sequences, 35% to 45% of them seen just once. The sequenced sample consisted of blood. These receptor sequences come from a woman under 30 in good health.

The J gene is TRBJ2-1, the V gene TRBV6-5; 9 nucleotides agree with TRBD2. The CDR3 is 19 amino acids. With 0 bases clipped from V and 7 bases from J, the junction kept 16 bases outside the gene matches. CDR1 and CDR2 (germline): MNHEY, SVGAGI. The CDR3 bases are TGTGCCAGCAGTTACTCGGCATTCGGCTATAGCGGGAGTATAAATGAGCAGTTCTTC. Translating it yields CASSYSAFGYSGSINEQFF.

This clonotype was counted between two and nine times. This chain uses TRBV12-3 or TRBV12-4 with TRBJ1-4; D might be TRBD1 (6 bases). CDR3 length: 14 amino acids. Trimming shortened V by 5 bases and J by 5 bases, and 12 bases separated the two germline ends. For the CDR3, the DNA is TGTGCCAGCAGTATACAGGGAAAGAATGAAAAACTGTTTTTT. It codes for CASSIQGKNEKLFF.

The chain couples TRBV4-1 to TRBJ2-1; a weak D match, TRBD2 (6 bases). Germline V gives CDR1 MGHRA, CDR2 YSYEKL. The CDR3 runs to 14 residues. V was clipped by 3 bases and J by 10 bases, with 16 bases between them. The CDR3 here is CASSHLTSGREQFF. CDR3 in DNA: TGCGCCAGCAGCCACTTGACTAGTGGAAGGGAGCAGTTCTTC.

Here the CDR3 reads CASSIRRDRVYEQYF. CDR3 sequence (DNA): TGTGCCAGCAGCATTCGCCGGGACAGGGTCTACGAGCAGTACTTC. This chain links TRBV21-1 with TRBJ2-7; the D call TRBD1 from the table was never checked on the DNA. TRBV21-1 is a pseudogene locus. The CDR3 is made up of 15 amino acids.

A few counts support this clonotype. V and J are TRBV4-1 and TRBJ2-7, with D maybe TRBD2 (7 bases). The CDR3 is made up of 13 amino acids. Germline CDR1 and CDR2: MGHRA and YSYEKL. Trimming pared 4 bases from V and 7 bases from J, leaving 14 bases between. The CDR3 here is CASSPRGGGEQYF. CDR3 coding DNA: TGCGCCAGCAGCCCCAGGGGAGGGGGAGAGCAGTACTTC.

This clonotype came up a few times. The CDR3 DNA reads TGTGCCAGCAGTGAACCCGGACTAGCGGGAGACAATGAGCAGTACTTC. Translated, it gives CASSEPGLAGDNEQYF. V usage is TRBV6-1 and J usage is TRBJ2-1; 13 bases line up with TRBD2. Near its end, the DNA agrees better with TRBJ2-7, so the J call may be wrong. The CDR3 covers 16 residues. Germline lookup yields CDR1 MNHNS and CDR2 SASEGT.

This clonotype was seen more than once but under ten times. The V and J genes are TRBV29-1 and TRBJ1-2; TRBD1 matches at 7 bases. CDR3 length: 13 amino acids. CDR1 and CDR2 from the germline V gene are SQVTM and ANQGSEA. Trimming took 3 bases from V and 5 from J; bases not matched to a gene: 6. The CDR3 here is CSVDGDSYYGYTF. The CDR3 bases are TGCAGCGTTGACGGGGACAGCTATTATGGCTACACCTTC. Together with reference TRBV29-1 and TRBJ1-2, the CDR3 gives the full variable domain: SAVISQKPSRDICQRGTSLTIQCQVDSQVTMMFWYRQQPGQSLTLIATANQGSEATYESGFVIDKFPISRPNLTFSTLTVSNMSPEDSSIYLCSVDGDSYYGYTFGSGTRLTVV.

This chain joins TRBV12-3 or TRBV12-4 and TRBJ2-7, with a weak D call TRBD1 (5 bases). The V and J ends lost 5 bases and 2 bases respectively, with 16 bases between them. The CDR3 extends over 15 amino acids. The CDR3 here is CASSPQVGQTYEQYF. Written as DNA, the CDR3 is TGTGCCAGCAGTCCCCAAGTAGGACAAACCTACGAGCAGTACTTC.

The rearrangement joins TRBV10-3 to TRBJ2-7, with D uncertain. The V gene's germline CDR1 is ENHRY and CDR2 SYGVKD. The CDR3 runs 13 residues. V was trimmed by 3 bases and J by 0 bases, leaving 6 bases between them. The CDR3 reads CAISDVDSYEQYF. In DNA form, the CDR3 reads TGTGCCATCAGTGACGTGGACTCCTACGAGCAGTACTTC.

This clonotype was picked up one time. The V call is TRBV4-2, the J call TRBJ1-4; D call uncertain. The CDR3 is made up of 15 amino acids. Germline V gene lookup returns CDR1 LGHNA and CDR2 YNFKEQ. V was shortened by 0 bases and J by 8 bases, with 13 bases between the two germline ends. The CDR3 sequence: CASSQDPGSSEKLFF. As DNA, the CDR3 is TGTGCCAGCAGCCAAGATCCTGGGAGCAGCGAAAAACTGTTTTTT.

V usage is TRBV4-1 and J usage is TRBJ1-5; D perhaps matches TRBD1 (5 bases). The CDR3 sequence is 17 residues long. Germline CDR1 reads MGHRA; CDR2 reads YSYEKL. Deletions cut 4 bases from V and 0 bases from J, with 16 bases between. The CDR3: CASSLSGAVSSNQPQHF. In DNA form, the CDR3 reads TGCGCCAGCAGCCTTTCCGGGGCAGTGAGTAGCAATCAGCCCCAGCATTTT.

This clonotype was detected once. A single base separates this from a much larger clone, so it may be a read error. The chain couples TRBV5-5 to TRBJ2-1, with 8 bases that match TRBD2. CDR3 length: 14 residues. Losses at the gene ends were 5 bases for V and 5 bases for J; bases not matched to a gene: 6. CDR1 and CDR2 (germline): SGHKS, YYEKEE (reference sequence). The CDR3 nucleotides read TGTGCCAGCAGAGACGAACTAGCGGACAATGAGCAGTTCTTC. This sequence encodes CASRDELADNEQFF.

The chain combines TRBV29-1 with TRBJ2-3; 7 bases are shared with TRBD1. The length of the CDR3 is 13 residues. Per the germline V gene, CDR1 is SQVTM and CDR2 is ANQGSEA. V trimming: 3 bases; J trimming: 2 bases; junction bases outside the gene matches: 2. Here the CDR3 reads CSVEGQYTDTQYF. The CDR3 DNA reads TGCAGCGTTGAGGGACAGTACACAGATACGCAGTATTTT.

The chain recombines TRBV7-2 with TRBJ2-7; no clear D gene. Trimming removed 5 bases from V and 3 bases from J, with 14 bases in between. There are 14 residues in the CDR3. CDR1 SGHTA and CDR2 FQGNSA come from the germline V gene. The CDR3 DNA follows: TGTGCCAGCAGCGGATCTAGGGCCATCTACGAGCAGTACTTC. Amino acid sequence: CASSGSRAIYEQYF.

V gene TRBV20-1 combines with J gene TRBJ2-3; D could derive from TRBD1 or TRBD2 (5 bases each). This CDR3 region has 16 residues. CDR1 is DFQATT and CDR2 is SNEGSKA in the germline V gene (reference sequence). The ends were cut back, 3 bases at V and 1 base at J, with 17 bases in the middle. CDR3 sequence (DNA): TGCAGTGCTAGGGCCCTACGGGGCGCGGGCACAGATACGCAGTATTTT. Its protein is CSARALRGAGTDTQYF.

This rearrangement joins TRBV15 to TRBJ2-6; 7 bases are shared with TRBD1. J gave up 0 bases and V 3 bases, and 8 bases lay outside the gene matches. The CDR3 contains 18 residues. Germline loops: CDR1 LNHNV, CDR2 YYDKDF (reference sequence). CDR3 loop: CATSRRQGDYSGANVLTF. CDR3 nucleotides: TGTGCCACCAGCAGGAGACAGGGTGACTACTCTGGGGCCAACGTCCTGACTTTC. The full variable domain, with the rest looked up from reference TRBV15 and TRBJ2-6, is DAMVIQNPRYQVTQFGKPVTLSCSQTLNHNVMYWYQQKSSQAPKLLFHYYDKDFNNEADTPDNFQSRRPNTSFCFLDIRSPGLGDTAMYLCATSRRQGDYSGANVLTFGAGSRLTVL.

J is TRBJ2-1 and V is TRBV5-1, with 7 bases aligning to TRBD2. V dropped 7 bases and J dropped 5; count of bases not matched to a gene: 15. Germline V CDR1 and CDR2: SGHRS, YFSETQ. CDR3 length: 16 amino acids. CDR3 region: CASRISGAAGHNEQFF. CDR3 in DNA: TGCGCCAGCCGAATAAGCGGGGCGGCCGGGCACAATGAGCAGTTCTTC.

The sample holds a few counts of this clonotype. V usage is TRBV5-1 and J usage is TRBJ2-7; 8 positions match TRBD2. CDR3 length: 14 residues. Unmatched junction bases numbered 6, after V lost 2 bases and J lost 5 bases. Germline V lookup: CDR1 SGHRS, CDR2 YFSETQ. CDR3: CASSLAGVPNEQYF. Here the CDR3 DNA reads TGCGCCAGCAGCTTAGCGGGAGTCCCCAACGAGCAGTACTTC. The full variable domain, completed using reference TRBV5-1 and TRBJ2-7, is KAGVTQTPRYLIKTRGQQVTLSCSPISGHRSVSWYQQTPGQGLQFLFEYFSETQRNKGNFPGRFSGRQFSNSRSEMNVSTLELGDSALYLCASSLAGVPNEQYFGPGTRLTVT.

V is TRBV20-1 and J is TRBJ2-5; TRBD2 aligns across 10 bases. This CDR3 has 14 amino acids. After removal of 6 bases from V and 5 bases from J, the junction contained 9 bases not matched to a gene. CDR1 is DFQATT, CDR2 SNEGSKA, per germline (reference sequence). CDR3 in DNA: TGCAGTGCCTGGGGGCTAGCGGGAGTGGAGACCCAGTACTTC. As protein: CSAWGLAGVETQYF.

The chain recombines TRBV7-2 with TRBJ2-1; D not certain. The CDR3 length is 13 residues. Germline lookup yields CDR1 SGHTA and CDR2 FQGNSA. Deletions cut 2 bases from V and 6 bases from J, with 8 bases between. CDR3 nucleotide sequence: TGTGCCAGCAGCTTAACCTATACCAATGAGCAGTTCTTC. Translated: CASSLTYTNEQFF.

The chain uses TRBV6-5 and TRBJ2-1; maybe TRBD1 (6 bases). The CDR3 runs 15 residues. Trimming pared 2 bases from V and 8 bases from J, leaving 16 bases between. Germline V lookup: CDR1 MNHEY, CDR2 SVGAGI. CDR3 bases: TGTGCCAGCAGTTACCTTGCCAGGGGCGGCGATGAGCAGTTCTTC. Translation gives CASSYLARGGDEQFF.

The V call is TRBV9, the J call TRBJ2-7; 10 bases fit TRBD1. The V gene's germline CDR1 is SGDLS and CDR2 YYNGEE. This CDR3 region has 15 residues. The trim removed 3 bases at V and 1 base at J, leaving 4 bases unmatched. Here the CDR3 reads CASSEGTGVSYEQYF. In DNA, the CDR3 is TGTGCCAGCAGCGAGGGGACAGGGGTTTCCTACGAGCAGTACTTC.